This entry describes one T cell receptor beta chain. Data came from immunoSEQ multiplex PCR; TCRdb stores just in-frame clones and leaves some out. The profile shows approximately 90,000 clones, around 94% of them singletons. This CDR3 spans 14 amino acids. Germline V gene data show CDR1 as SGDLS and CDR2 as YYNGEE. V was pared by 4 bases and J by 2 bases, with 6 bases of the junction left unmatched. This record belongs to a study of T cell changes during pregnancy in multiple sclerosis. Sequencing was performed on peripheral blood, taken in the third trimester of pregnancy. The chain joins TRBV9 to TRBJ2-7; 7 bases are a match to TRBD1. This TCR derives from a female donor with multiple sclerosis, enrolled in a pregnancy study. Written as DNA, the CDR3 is TGTGCCAGCAGCTACCGGGACAGCGCCTACGAGCAGTACTTC. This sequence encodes CASSYRDSAYEQYF.